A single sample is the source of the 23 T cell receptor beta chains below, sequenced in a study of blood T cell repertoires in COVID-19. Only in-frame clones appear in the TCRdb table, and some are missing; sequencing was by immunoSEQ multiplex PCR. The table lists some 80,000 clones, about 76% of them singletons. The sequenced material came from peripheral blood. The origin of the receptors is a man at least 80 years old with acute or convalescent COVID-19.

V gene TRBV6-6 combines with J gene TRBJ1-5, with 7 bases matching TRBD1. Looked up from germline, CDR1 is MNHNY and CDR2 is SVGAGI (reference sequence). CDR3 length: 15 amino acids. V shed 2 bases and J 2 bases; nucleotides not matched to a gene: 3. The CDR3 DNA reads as TGTGCCAGCAGTTACATCACAGGGGGCAATCAGCCCCAGCATTTT. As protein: CASSYITGGNQPQHF.

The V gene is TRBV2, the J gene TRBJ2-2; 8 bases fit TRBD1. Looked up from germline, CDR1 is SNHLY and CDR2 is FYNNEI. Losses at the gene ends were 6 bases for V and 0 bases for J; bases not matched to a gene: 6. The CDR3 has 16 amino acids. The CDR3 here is CASRPRTGTNTGELFF. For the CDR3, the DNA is TGTGCCAGCAGGCCCAGGACAGGGACGAACACCGGGGAGCTGTTTTTT.

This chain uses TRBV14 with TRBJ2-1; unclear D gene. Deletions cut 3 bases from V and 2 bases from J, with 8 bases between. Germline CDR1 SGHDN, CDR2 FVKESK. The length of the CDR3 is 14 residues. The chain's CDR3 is CASSQVAAYNEQFF. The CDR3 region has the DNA TGTGCCAGCAGCCAGGTAGCCGCCTACAATGAGCAGTTCTTC.

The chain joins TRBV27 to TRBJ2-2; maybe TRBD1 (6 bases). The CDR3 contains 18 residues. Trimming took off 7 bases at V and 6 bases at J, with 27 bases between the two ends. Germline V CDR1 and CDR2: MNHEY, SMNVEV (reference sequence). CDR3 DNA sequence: TGTGCCAGCACCCCCCCCCGACAGGCCAGTCCAAACGCCGGGGAGCTGTTTTTT. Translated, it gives CASTPPRQASPNAGELFF.

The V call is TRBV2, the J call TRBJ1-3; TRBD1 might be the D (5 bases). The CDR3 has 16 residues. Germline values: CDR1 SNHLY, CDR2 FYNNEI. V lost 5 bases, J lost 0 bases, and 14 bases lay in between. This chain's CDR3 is CASSLEGVSSGNTIYF. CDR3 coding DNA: TGTGCCAGCAGTCTGGAAGGGGTTAGCTCTGGAAACACCATATATTTT.

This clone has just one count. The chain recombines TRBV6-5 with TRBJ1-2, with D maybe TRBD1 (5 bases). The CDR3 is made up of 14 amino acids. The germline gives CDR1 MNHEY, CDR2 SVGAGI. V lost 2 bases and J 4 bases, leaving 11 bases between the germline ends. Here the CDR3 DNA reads TGTGCCAGCAGTTACGATGACAGCCCCTATGGCTACACCTTC. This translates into CASSYDDSPYGYTF.

Written as DNA, the CDR3 is TGCGCCAGCAGCTTGGTCCCCGGGACATCTAGCACAGATACGCAGTATTTT. Protein product: CASSLVPGTSSTDTQYF. The chain has TRBV5-1 and TRBJ2-3; a possible D gene is TRBD1 (6 bases). V was clipped by 0 bases and J by 0 bases, with 14 bases between them. Germline V gene data show CDR1 as SGHRS and CDR2 as YFSETQ. This CDR3 has 17 residues.

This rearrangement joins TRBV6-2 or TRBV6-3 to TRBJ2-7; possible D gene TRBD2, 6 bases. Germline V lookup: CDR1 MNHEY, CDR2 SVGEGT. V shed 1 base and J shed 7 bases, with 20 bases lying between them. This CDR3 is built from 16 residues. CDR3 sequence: CASSYWAAAGSKEQYF. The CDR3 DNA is TGTGCCAGCAGTTACTGGGCCGCGGCGGGATCTAAAGAGCAGTACTTC.

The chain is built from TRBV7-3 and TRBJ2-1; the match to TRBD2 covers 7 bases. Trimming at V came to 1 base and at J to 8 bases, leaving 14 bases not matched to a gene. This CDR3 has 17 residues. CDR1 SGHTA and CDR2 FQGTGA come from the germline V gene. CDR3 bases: TGTGCCAGCAGCTTAAGGACTAGTTCTTCTGCGATCGATGAGCAGTTCTTC. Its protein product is CASSLRTSSSAIDEQFF.

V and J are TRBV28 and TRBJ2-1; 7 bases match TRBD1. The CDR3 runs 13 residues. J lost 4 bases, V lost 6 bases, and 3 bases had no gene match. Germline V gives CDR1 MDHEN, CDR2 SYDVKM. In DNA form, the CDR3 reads TGTGCCAGCAGAGGGGGCTTATACAATGAGCAGTTCTTC. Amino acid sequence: CASRGGLYNEQFF.

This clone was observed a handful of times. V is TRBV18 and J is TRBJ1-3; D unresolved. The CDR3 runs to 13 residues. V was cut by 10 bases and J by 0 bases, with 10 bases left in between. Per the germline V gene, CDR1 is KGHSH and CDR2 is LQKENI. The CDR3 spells CATELSSGNTIYF. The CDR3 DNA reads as TGTGCCACGGAGCTCTCCTCTGGAAACACCATATATTTT.

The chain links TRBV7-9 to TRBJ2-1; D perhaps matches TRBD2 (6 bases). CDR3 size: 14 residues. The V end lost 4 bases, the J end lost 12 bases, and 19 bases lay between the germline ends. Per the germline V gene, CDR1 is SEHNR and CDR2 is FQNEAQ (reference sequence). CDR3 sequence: CASSSGGLPGGQFF. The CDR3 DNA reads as TGTGCCAGCAGCTCCGGGGGACTCCCCGGAGGGCAGTTCTTC.

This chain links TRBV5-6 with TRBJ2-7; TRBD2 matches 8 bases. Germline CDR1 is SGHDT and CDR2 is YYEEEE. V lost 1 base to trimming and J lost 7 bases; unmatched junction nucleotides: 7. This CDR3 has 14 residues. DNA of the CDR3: TGTGCCAGCAGCTTGCGAGCGGGAGTTGGGGAGCAGTACTTC. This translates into CASSLRAGVGEQYF.

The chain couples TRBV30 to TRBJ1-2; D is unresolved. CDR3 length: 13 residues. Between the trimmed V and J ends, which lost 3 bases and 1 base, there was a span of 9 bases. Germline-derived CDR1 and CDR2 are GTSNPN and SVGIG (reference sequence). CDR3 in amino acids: CAWRLTYNYGYTF. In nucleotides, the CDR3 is TGTGCCTGGAGGTTGACATATAACTATGGCTACACCTTC.

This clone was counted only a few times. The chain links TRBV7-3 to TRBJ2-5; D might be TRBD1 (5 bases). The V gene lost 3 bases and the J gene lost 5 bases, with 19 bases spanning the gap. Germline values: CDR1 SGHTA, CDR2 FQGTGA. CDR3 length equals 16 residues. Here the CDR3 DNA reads TGTGCCAGCAGCTTCTCGGGCAGGGTTATCGGTGAGACCCAGTACTTC. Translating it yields CASSFSGRVIGETQYF.

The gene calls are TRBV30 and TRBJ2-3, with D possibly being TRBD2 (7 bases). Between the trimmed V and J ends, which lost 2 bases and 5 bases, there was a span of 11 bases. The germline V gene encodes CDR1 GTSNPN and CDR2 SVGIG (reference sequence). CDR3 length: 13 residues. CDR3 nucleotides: TGTGCCTGGAGTCGGCGGGGGCGAGATACGCAGTATTTT. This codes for CAWSRRGRDTQYF.

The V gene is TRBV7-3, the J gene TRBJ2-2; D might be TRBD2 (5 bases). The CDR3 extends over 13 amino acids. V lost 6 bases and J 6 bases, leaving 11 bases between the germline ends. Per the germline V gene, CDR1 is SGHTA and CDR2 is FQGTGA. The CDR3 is CASSYSVPGELFF. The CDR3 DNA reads TGTGCCAGCAGTTATAGCGTCCCCGGGGAGCTGTTTTTT.

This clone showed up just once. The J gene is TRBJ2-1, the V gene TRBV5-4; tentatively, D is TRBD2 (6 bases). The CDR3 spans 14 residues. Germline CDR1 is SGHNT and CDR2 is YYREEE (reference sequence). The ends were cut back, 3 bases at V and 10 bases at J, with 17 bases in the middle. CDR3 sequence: CASSSGTSVGEQFF. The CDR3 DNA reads TGTGCCAGCAGCTCGGGGACTTCGGTAGGGGAGCAGTTCTTC.

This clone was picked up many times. The CDR3 sequence is CSASSGHGDEQFF. DNA for the CDR3: TGCAGCGCCAGTAGCGGGCATGGGGATGAGCAGTTCTTC. The chain is built from TRBV29-1 and TRBJ2-1; TRBD2 aligns across 7 bases. CDR3 size: 13 residues. Germline loops: CDR1 SQVTM, CDR2 ANQGSEA. V gave up 7 bases and J gave up 8 bases; unmatched junction bases: 11.

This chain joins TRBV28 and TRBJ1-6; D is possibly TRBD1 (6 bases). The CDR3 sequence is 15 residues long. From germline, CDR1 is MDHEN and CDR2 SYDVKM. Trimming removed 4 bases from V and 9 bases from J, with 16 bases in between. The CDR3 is CASSSPTGRGSPLHF. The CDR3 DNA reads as TGTGCCAGCAGTTCCCCGACAGGCCGAGGTTCACCCCTCCACTTT.

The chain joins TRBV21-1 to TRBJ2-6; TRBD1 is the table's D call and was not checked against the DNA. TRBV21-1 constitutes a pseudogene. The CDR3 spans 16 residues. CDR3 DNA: TGTGCCAGCAGCAAAGTAGGGGACAGGGGTAACAACGTCCTGACTTTC. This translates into CASSKVGDRGNNVLTF.

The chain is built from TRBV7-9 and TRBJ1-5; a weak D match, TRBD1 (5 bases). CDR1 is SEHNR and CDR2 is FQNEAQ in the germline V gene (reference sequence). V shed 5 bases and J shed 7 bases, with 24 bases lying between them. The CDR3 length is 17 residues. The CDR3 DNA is TGTGCCAGCAGCAGCGATTACCGCGGGGGAGCGAGGCAGCCCCAGCATTTT. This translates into CASSSDYRGGARQPQHF.

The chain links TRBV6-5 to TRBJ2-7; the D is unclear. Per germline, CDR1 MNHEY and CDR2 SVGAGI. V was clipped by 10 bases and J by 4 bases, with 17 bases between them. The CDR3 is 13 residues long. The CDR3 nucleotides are TGTGCCACCTTACGACAAGAAACTTACGAGCAGTACTTC. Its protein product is CATLRQETYEQYF.